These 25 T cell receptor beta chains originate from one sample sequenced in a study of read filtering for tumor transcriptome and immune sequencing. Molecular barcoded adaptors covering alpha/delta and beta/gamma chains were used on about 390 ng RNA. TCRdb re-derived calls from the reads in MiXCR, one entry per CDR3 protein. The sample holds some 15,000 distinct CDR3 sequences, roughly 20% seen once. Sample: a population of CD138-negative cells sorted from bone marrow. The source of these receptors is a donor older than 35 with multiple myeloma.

This chain's CDR3 is CSVAFLLSIQETQYF. The CDR3 coding sequence is TGCAGCGTTGCTTTCTTACTAAGCATACAAGAGACCCAGTACTTC. The rearrangement joins TRBV29-1 to TRBJ2-5; unclear D gene. The germline V gene has CDR1 SQVTM and CDR2 ANQGSEA. The CDR3 is 15 residues long. The V gene lost 4 bases and the J gene lost 2 bases, with 17 bases spanning the gap.

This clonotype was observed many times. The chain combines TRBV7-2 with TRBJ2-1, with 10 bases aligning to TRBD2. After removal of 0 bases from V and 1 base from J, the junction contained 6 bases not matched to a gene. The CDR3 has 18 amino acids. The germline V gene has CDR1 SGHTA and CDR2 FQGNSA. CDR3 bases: TGTGCCAGCAGCTTAGCCCTACTAGCGGGAATGTCCTACAATGAGCAGTTCTTC. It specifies CASSLALLAGMSYNEQFF.

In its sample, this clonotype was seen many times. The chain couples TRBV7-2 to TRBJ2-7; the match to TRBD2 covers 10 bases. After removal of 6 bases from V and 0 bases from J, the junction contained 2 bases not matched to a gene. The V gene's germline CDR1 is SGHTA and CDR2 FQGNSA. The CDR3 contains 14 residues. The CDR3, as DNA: TGTGCCAGCAGACCTAGCGGGGGCTCCTACGAGCAGTACTTC. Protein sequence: CASRPSGGSYEQYF.

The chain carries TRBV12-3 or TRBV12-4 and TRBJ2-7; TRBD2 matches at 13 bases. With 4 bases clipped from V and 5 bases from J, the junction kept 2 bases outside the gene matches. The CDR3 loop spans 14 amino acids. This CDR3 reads CASSWTSGSDEQYF. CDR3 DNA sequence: TGTGCCAGCAGTTGGACTAGCGGGAGTGACGAGCAGTACTTC.

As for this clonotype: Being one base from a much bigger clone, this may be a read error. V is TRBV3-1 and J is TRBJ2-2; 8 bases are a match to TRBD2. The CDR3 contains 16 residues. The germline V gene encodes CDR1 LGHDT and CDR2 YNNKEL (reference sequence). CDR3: CASSQGAGVIAGELLF. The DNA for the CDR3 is TGTGCCAGCAGCCAAGGAGCGGGGGTTATCGCCGGGGAGCTGCTTTTT. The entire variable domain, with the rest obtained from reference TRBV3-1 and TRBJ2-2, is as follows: DTAVSQTPKYLVTQMGNDKSIKCEQNLGHDTMYWYKQDSKKFLKIMFSYNNKELIINETVPNRFSPKSPDKAHLNLHINSLELGDSAVYFCASSQGAGVIAGELLFGEGSRLTVL.

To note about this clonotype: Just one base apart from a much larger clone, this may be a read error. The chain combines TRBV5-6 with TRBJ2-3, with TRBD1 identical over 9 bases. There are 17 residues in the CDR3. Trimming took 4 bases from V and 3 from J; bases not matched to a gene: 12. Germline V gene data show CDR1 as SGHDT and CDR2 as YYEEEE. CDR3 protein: CASSANRTGVLTDTQYF. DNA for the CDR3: TGTGCCAGCAGCGCCAACCGGACAGGGGTTCTAACAGATACGCAGTATTTT.

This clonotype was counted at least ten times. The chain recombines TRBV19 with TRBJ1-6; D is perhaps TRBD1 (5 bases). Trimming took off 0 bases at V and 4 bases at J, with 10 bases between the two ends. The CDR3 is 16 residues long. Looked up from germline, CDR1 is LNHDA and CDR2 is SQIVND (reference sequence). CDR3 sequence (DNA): TGTGCCAGTAGTATAGATCTGACAGCTTATAATTCACCCCTCCACTTT. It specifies CASSIDLTAYNSPLHF.

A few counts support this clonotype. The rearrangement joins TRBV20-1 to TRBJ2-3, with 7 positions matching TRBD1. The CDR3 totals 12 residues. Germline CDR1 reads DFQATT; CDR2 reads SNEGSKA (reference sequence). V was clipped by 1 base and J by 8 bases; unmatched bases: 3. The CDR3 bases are TGCAGTGCTAGAGGTTCAGGGGGTACGCAGTATTTT. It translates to CSARGSGGTQYF.

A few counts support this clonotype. The DNA for the CDR3 is TGTGCCAGCTCACCCACGCGGGGGATGGGGGAGACCCAGTACTTC. Translated: CASSPTRGMGETQYF. The chain has TRBV18 and TRBJ2-5; 7 nucleotides match TRBD2. There are 15 residues in the CDR3. Per germline, CDR1 KGHSH and CDR2 LQKENI. The V segment lost 3 bases and the J segment 5 bases; nucleotides outside the gene matches: 9.

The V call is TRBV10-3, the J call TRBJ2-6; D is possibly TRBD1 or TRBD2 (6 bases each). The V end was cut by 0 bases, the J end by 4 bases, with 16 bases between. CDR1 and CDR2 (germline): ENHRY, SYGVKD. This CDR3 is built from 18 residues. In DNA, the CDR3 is TGTGCCATCAGTGAGTCGACTCTGGGGGGCTCCGGGGCCAACGTCCTGACTTTC. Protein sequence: CAISESTLGGSGANVLTF.

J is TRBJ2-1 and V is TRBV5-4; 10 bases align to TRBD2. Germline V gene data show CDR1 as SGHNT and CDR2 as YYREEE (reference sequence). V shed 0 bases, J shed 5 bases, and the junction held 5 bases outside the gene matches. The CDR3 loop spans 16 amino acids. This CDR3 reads CASSLAAGGLDNEQFF. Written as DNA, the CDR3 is TGTGCCAGCAGCTTGGCAGCGGGGGGGCTTGACAATGAGCAGTTCTTC.

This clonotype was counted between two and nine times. CDR3 sequence reads: CSARRGQDTQYF. CDR3 nucleotides: TGCAGCGCAAGGCGGGGGCAAGATACGCAGTATTTT. This chain joins TRBV29-1 and TRBJ2-3, with TRBD2 as a possible D gene (7 bases). V was pared by 7 bases and J by 5 bases, with 13 bases between. This CDR3 region has 12 residues. Germline V gives CDR1 SQVTM, CDR2 ANQGSEA.

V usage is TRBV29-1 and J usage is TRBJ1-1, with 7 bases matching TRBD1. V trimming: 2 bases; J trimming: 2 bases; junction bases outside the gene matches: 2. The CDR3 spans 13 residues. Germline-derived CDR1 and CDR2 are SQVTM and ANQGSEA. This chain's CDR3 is CSVERGLNTEAFF. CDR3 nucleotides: TGCAGCGTTGAAAGGGGGCTAAACACTGAAGCTTTCTTT.

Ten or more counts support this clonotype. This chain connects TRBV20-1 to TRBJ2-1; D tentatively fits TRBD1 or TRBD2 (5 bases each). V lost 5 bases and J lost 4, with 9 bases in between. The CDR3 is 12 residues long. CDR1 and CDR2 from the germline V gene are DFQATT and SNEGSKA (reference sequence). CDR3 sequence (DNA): TGCAGTGCTTGGGACCATTACAATGAGCAGTTCTTC. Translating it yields CSAWDHYNEQFF.

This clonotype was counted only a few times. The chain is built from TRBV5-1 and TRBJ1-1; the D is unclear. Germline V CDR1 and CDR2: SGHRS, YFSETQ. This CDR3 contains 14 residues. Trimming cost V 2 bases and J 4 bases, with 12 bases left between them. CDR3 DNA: TGCGCCAGCAGCTTTAGGGCAGCGAGCACTGAAGCTTTCTTT. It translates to CASSFRAASTEAFF.

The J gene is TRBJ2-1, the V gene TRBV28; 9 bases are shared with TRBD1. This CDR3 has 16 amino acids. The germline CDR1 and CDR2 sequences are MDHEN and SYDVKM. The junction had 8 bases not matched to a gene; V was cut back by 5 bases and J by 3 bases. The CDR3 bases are TGTGCCAGCAGTGATCCCGGGACAGGGTACTACAATGAGCAGTTCTTC. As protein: CASSDPGTGYYNEQFF.

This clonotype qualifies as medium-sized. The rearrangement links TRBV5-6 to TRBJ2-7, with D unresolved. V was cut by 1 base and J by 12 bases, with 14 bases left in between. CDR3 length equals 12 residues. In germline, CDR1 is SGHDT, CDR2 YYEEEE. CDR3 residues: CASSLNSATLYF. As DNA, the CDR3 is TGTGCCAGCAGCTTGAATTCGGCCACCTTGTACTTC.

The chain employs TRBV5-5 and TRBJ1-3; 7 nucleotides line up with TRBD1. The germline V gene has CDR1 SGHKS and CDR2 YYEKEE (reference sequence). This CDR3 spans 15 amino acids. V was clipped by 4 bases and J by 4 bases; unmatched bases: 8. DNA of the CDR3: TGTGCCAGCAGCCTGGTGACAGGGACGGGAAACACCATATATTTT. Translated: CASSLVTGTGNTIYF.

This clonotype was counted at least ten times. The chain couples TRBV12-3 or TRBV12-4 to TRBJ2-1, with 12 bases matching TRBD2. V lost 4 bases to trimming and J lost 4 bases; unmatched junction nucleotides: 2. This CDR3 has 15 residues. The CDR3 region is CASSSLAGGYNEQFF. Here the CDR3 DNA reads TGTGCCAGCAGTTCACTAGCGGGGGGTTACAATGAGCAGTTCTTC.

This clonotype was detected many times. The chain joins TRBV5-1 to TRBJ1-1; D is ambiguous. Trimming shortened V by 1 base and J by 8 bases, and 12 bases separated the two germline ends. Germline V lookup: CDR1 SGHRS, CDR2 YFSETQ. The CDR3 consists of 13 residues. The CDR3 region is CASSLTGKPEAFF. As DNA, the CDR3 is TGCGCCAGCAGCTTGACGGGTAAGCCAGAAGCTTTCTTT.

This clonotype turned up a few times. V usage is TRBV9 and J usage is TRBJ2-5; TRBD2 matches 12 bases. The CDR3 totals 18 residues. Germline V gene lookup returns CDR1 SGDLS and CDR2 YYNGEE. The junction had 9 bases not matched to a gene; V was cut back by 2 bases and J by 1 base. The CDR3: CASSVTPGLAGVQETQYF. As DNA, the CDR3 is TGTGCCAGCAGCGTCACCCCGGGACTAGCGGGCGTCCAAGAGACCCAGTACTTC. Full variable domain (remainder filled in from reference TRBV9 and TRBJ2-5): DSGVTQTPKHLITATGQRVTLRCSPRSGDLSVYWYQQSLDQGLQFLIQYYNGEERAKGNILERFSAQQFPDLHSELNLSSLELGDSALYFCASSVTPGLAGVQETQYFGPGTRLLVL.

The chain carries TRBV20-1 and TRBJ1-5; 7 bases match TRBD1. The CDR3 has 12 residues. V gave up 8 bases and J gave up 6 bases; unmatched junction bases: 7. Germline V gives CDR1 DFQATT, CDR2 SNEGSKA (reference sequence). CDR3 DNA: TGCAGTACCAGACAGGGCGCTCAGCCCCAGCATTTT. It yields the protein CSTRQGAQPQHF.

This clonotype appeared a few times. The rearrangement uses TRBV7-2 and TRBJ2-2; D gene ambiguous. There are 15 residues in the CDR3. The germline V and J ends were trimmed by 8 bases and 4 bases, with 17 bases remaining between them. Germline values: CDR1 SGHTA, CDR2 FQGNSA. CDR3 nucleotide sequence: TGTGCCAGCTGTCTAGGCGTCGTCAGCACCGGGGAGCTGTTTTTT. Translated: CASCLGVVSTGELFF.

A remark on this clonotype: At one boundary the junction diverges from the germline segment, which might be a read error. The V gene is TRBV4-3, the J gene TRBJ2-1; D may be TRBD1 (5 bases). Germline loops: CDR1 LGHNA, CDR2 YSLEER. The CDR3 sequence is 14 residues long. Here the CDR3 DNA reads TGCGCCAGCAGCCAGGAAGGGGCTTACAATAAGCAGTTCTTC. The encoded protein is CASSQEGAYNKQFF.

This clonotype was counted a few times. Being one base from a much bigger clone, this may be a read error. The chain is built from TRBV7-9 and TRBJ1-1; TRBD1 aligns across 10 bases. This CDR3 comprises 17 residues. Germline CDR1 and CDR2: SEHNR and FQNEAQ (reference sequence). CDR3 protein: CARSPRTGGTMNTEAFF. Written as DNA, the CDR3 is TGTGCCCGCAGCCCTCGGACAGGGGGTACCATGAACACTGAAGCTTTCTTT.